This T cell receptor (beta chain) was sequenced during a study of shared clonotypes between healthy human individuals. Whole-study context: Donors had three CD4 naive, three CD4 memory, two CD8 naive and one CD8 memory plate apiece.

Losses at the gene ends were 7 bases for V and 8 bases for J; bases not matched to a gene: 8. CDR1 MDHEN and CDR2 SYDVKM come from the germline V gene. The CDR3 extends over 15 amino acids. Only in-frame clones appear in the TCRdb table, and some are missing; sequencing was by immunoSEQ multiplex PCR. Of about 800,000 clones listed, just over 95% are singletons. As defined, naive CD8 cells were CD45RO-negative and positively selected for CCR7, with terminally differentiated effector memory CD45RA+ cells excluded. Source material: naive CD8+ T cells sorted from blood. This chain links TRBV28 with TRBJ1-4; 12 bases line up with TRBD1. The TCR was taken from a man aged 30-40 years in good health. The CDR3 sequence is CASKVQGTGGEKLFF. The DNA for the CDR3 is TGTGCCAGCAAAGTACAGGGGACAGGGGGCGAAAAACTGTTTTTT.